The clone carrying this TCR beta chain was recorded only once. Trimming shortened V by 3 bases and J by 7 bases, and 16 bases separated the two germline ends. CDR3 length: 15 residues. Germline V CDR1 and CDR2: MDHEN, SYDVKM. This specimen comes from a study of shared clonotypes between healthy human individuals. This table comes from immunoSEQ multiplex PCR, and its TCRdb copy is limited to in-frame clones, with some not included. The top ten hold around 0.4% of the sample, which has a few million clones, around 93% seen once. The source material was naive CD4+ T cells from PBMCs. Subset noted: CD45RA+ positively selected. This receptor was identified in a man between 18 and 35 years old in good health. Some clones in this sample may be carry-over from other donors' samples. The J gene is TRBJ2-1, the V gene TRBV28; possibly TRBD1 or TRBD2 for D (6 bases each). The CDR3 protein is CASSFLGGGSNEQFF. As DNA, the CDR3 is TGTGCCAGCAGTTTTCTGGGGGGCGGTTCGAATGAGCAGTTCTTC.